This T cell receptor (beta chain) was sequenced during a study of T cells in localized non-small cell lung cancer. Overall study results and limits: The highest T cell clonality was in uninvolved adjacent lung, above tumor. The appearance of a median approximately 57 of the top 100 tumor clones was seen in adjacent lung.

On this clone: Its antigen is undetermined.

Sequenced by immunoSEQ multiplex PCR; TCRdb stores in-frame clones only, minus some. The table has about 61,000 clones, about 90% seen once. The source was peripheral blood, collected before any cancer treatment. The clonotype comes from a man aged 40 to 70 with stage I squamous cell lung carcinoma.

CDR3 bases: TGTGCCAGTAGTATTACGGGCAGCTCCTACGAGCAGTACTTC. Translating it yields CASSITGSSYEQYF. The chain uses TRBV19 and TRBJ2-7; D call uncertain. Looked up from germline, CDR1 is LNHDA and CDR2 is SQIVND (reference sequence). The CDR3 consists of 14 residues. V lost 3 bases and J 0 bases, leaving 9 bases between the germline ends.